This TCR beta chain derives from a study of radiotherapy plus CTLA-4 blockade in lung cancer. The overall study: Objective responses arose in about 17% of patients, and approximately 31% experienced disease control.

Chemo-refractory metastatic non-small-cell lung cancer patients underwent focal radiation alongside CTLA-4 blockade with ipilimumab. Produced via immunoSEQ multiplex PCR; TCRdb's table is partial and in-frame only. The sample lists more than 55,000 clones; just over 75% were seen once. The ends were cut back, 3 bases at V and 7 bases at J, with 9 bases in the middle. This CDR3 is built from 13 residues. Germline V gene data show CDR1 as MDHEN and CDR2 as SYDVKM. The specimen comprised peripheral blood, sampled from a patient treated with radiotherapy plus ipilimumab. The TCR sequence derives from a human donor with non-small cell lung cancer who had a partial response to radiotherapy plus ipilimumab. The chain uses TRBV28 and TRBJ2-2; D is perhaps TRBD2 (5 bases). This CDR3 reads CASSFGDYGELFF. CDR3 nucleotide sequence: TGTGCCAGCAGTTTCGGGGATTACGGGGAGCTGTTTTTT.